Below, 31 T cell receptor beta chains from the same sample are listed, as sequenced in a study of blood T cell repertoires in COVID-19. Measured with immunoSEQ multiplex PCR; TCRdb has only the in-frame clones, and not every one. The repertoire has tens of thousands of clones, 75% to 95% of them found once; the top ten carry around 2%. What was sequenced was peripheral blood. The receptors come from a man between 60 and 70 years old with acute or convalescent COVID-19.

This chain connects TRBV27 to TRBJ1-1; D unclear. Germline CDR1 is MNHEY and CDR2 is SMNVEV (reference sequence). Trimming stripped 2 bases from V and 3 bases from J, with 13 bases between. The CDR3 is 15 residues long. The CDR3 loop reads CASSLRGVADTEAFF. The DNA for the CDR3 is TGTGCCAGCAGTTTACGGGGAGTTGCTGACACTGAAGCTTTCTTT.

This clone was recorded once. The chain combines TRBV6-6 with TRBJ1-1; D unclear. The V end lost 2 bases, the J end lost 2 bases, and 12 bases lay between the germline ends. The CDR3 length is 15 residues. Germline CDR1 reads MNHNY; CDR2 reads SVGAGI (reference sequence). The CDR3 coding sequence is TGTGCCAGCAGTTACGGGAGCAGTCTTAACACTGAAGCTTTCTTT. Translated, it gives CASSYGSSLNTEAFF.

The V gene is TRBV9, the J gene TRBJ2-6; D gene uncertain. CDR1 SGDLS and CDR2 YYNGEE come from the germline V gene. V was cut by 4 bases and J by 0 bases, with 17 bases left in between. The CDR3 sequence is 18 residues long. CDR3 residues: CASSPRGSRSSGANVLTF. DNA of the CDR3: TGTGCCAGCAGCCCCCGCGGCAGCCGGAGCTCTGGGGCCAACGTCCTGACTTTC.

J is TRBJ1-2 and V is TRBV30, with D unclear. The CDR3 runs to 13 residues. Germline V gene data show CDR1 as GTSNPN and CDR2 as SVGIG (reference sequence). Trimming took off 2 bases at V and 4 bases at J, with 11 bases between the two ends. The chain's CDR3 is CAWSRSLLYGYTF. The CDR3 DNA sequence: TGTGCCTGGAGTAGATCTTTACTCTATGGCTACACCTTC. Supplemented by reference TRBV30 and TRBJ1-2, the full variable domain reads SQTIHQWPATLVQPVGSPLSLECTVEGTSNPNLYWYRQAAGRGLQLLFYSVGIGQISSEVPQNLSASRPQDRQFILSSKKLLLSDSGFYLCAWSRSLLYGYTFGSGTRLTVV.

The genes are TRBV4-1 and TRBJ2-1, with 11 bases matching TRBD2. V shed 0 bases, J shed 0 bases, and the junction held 10 bases outside the gene matches. The germline V gene encodes CDR1 MGHRA and CDR2 YSYEKL. CDR3 length: 20 residues. The CDR3 DNA follows: TGCGCCAGCAGCCAAGAACCCCTAGCGGGAGGTACGAGCTCCTACAATGAGCAGTTCTTC. Translated, it gives CASSQEPLAGGTSSYNEQFF.

V and J are TRBV24-1 and TRBJ2-6; 9 positions match TRBD1. Germline V gene sequence: CDR1 KGHDR, CDR2 SFDVKD. The CDR3 is 18 residues long. V shed 4 bases, J shed 2 bases, and the junction held 8 bases outside the gene matches. The CDR3 loop reads CATSDNRGLLAGANVLTF. The CDR3 DNA follows: TGTGCCACCAGTGACAACAGGGGGCTACTGGCTGGGGCCAACGTCCTGACTTTC.

This clone was seen a single time. This rearrangement joins TRBV5-1 to TRBJ2-3; 8 bases agree with TRBD2. The V and J ends lost 0 bases and 4 bases, in that order; junction bases with no gene match: 10. The CDR3 consists of 17 residues. CDR1 SGHRS and CDR2 YFSETQ come from the germline V gene. The CDR3 region is CASSLATLAGSPDTQYF. In DNA, the CDR3 is TGCGCCAGCAGCTTGGCCACTCTAGCGGGTTCTCCAGATACGCAGTATTTT. Looking up the rest from reference TRBV5-1 and TRBJ2-3 gives the full variable domain: KAGVTQTPRYLIKTRGQQVTLSCSPISGHRSVSWYQQTPGQGLQFLFEYFSETQRNKGNFPGRFSGRQFSNSRSEMNVSTLELGDSALYLCASSLATLAGSPDTQYFGPGTRLTVL.

The rearrangement joins TRBV12-5 to TRBJ1-5; 7 nucleotides align to TRBD1. The CDR3 has 18 residues. Trimming cost V 5 bases and J 3 bases; bases outside gene matches: 16. Germline assignment: CDR1 LGHNT and CDR2 FRNRAP. The CDR3 DNA follows: TGTGCTAGTGGTCCAAGTCTGACAGGGCTGGGTTTCAATCAGCCCCAGCATTTT. This translates into CASGPSLTGLGFNQPQHF.

CDR3 bases: TGTGCCAGCAGCGCCCGACCAGGGTATAGCAATCAGCCCCAGCATTTT. The encoded protein is CASSARPGYSNQPQHF. V gene TRBV5-8 combines with J gene TRBJ1-5; D is possibly TRBD1 (5 bases). Deletions cut 4 bases from V and 0 bases from J, with 14 bases between. From germline, CDR1 is SGHTS and CDR2 YDEGEE. This CDR3 region has 16 residues.

CDR3 protein: CASRTAHRGPNQPQHF. The CDR3 coding sequence is TGTGCCAGCAGGACGGCACACAGGGGGCCGAATCAGCCCCAGCATTTT. The chain uses TRBV28 and TRBJ1-5; 9 nucleotides match TRBD1. In germline, CDR1 is MDHEN, CDR2 SYDVKM. CDR3 length: 16 residues. The V segment lost 6 bases and the J segment 4 bases; nucleotides outside the gene matches: 10.

The V gene is TRBV7-2, the J gene TRBJ2-7; 9 bases are shared with TRBD1. This CDR3 is built from 16 residues. The V gene's germline CDR1 is SGHTA and CDR2 FQGNSA. The J segment lost 4 bases and the V segment lost 5 bases, leaving 12 bases of the junction unmatched. CDR3 residues: CASSPGRTGEVYEQYF. The CDR3 DNA reads as TGTGCCAGCAGCCCGGGGCGGACAGGGGAGGTTTACGAGCAGTACTTC.

The chain couples TRBV6-5 to TRBJ1-1; 10 nucleotides line up with TRBD1. Germline CDR1 is MNHEY and CDR2 is SVGAGI. CDR3 size: 12 residues. Trimming removed 8 bases from V and 6 bases from J; junction bases left unmatched: 3. This CDR3 is CASRDRGAEAFF. The DNA for the CDR3 is TGTGCCAGCCGGGACAGGGGTGCTGAAGCTTTCTTT.

The rearrangement joins TRBV5-1 to TRBJ2-1; 7 nucleotides align to TRBD1. Unmatched junction bases numbered 12, after V lost 4 bases and J lost 5 bases. There are 16 residues in the CDR3. The germline V gene has CDR1 SGHRS and CDR2 YFSETQ. This CDR3 is CASSPSFTTGNNEQFF. As DNA, the CDR3 is TGCGCCAGCAGCCCCTCATTTACGACAGGGAACAATGAGCAGTTCTTC. Full variable domain (missing parts from reference TRBV5-1 and TRBJ2-1): KAGVTQTPRYLIKTRGQQVTLSCSPISGHRSVSWYQQTPGQGLQFLFEYFSETQRNKGNFPGRFSGRQFSNSRSEMNVSTLELGDSALYLCASSPSFTTGNNEQFFGPGTRLTVL.

The chain employs TRBV4-1 and TRBJ1-4; TRBD1 aligns across 8 bases. The trim removed 4 bases at V and 5 bases at J, leaving 0 bases unmatched. Germline CDR1 reads MGHRA; CDR2 reads YSYEKL. The CDR3 length is 13 residues. In nucleotides, the CDR3 is TGCGCCAGCAGCCGGGACAGGAATGAAAAACTGTTTTTT. This codes for CASSRDRNEKLFF.

Note on this clone: One end of the junction fails to match germline, which may point to a read error. This chain joins TRBV7-7 and TRBJ2-1; TRBD2 agrees at 7 bases. In germline, CDR1 is SSHAT, CDR2 FNYEAQ (reference sequence). This CDR3 has 15 residues. CDR3 DNA: TGTGCTAGCAGCCCCAGCGGGAACTCCTACAATGAGCAGTTCTTC. Its protein product is CASSPSGNSYNEQFF. Supplemented by reference TRBV7-7 and TRBJ2-1, the full variable domain reads GAGVSQSPRYKVTKRGQDVTLRCDPISSHATLYWYQQALGQGPEFLTYFNYEAQPDKSGLPSDRFSAERPEGSISTLTIQRTEQRDSAMYRCASSPSGNSYNEQFFGPGTRLTVL.

The chain joins TRBV27 to TRBJ2-7, with D tentatively TRBD2 (6 bases). V was trimmed by 3 bases and J by 4 bases, leaving 13 bases between them. The CDR3 sequence is 14 residues long. CDR1 is MNHEY and CDR2 is SMNVEV in the germline V gene (reference sequence). CDR3 coding DNA: TGTGCCAGCAGTTTTCGCGGGAACGGGTACGAGCAGTACTTC. It specifies CASSFRGNGYEQYF.

The V gene is TRBV5-1, the J gene TRBJ2-6, with a tentative D call TRBD1 (6 bases). Trimming removed 4 bases at V and 2 bases at J, with 10 bases between. The length of the CDR3 is 15 residues. Germline V gives CDR1 SGHRS, CDR2 YFSETQ. As DNA, the CDR3 is TGCGCCAGCAGCCCGACAGGTCCTGGGGCCAACGTCCTGACTTTC. It codes for CASSPTGPGANVLTF.

As DNA, the CDR3 is TGTGCCAGCAGCTTAGGAACAGCTCACCTAACAGATACGCAGTATTTT. This codes for CASSLGTAHLTDTQYF. The V gene is TRBV11-2, the J gene TRBJ2-3; D call uncertain. The germline gives CDR1 SGHAT, CDR2 FQNNGV. V shed 1 base and J shed 3 bases, with 14 bases lying between them. The CDR3 loop spans 16 amino acids.

CDR3 nucleotides: TGTGCCACTCAGGGGAATGAGCAGTTCTTC. This encodes CATQGNEQFF. The chain has TRBV28 and TRBJ2-1, with D maybe TRBD1 (6 bases). Germline assignment: CDR1 MDHEN and CDR2 SYDVKM. Trimming stripped 10 bases from V and 7 bases from J, with 8 bases between. The CDR3 extends over 10 amino acids.

This sequence joins TRBV5-6 and TRBJ1-4; D is perhaps TRBD1 (6 bases). V dropped 4 bases and J dropped 7 bases, with 14 bases sitting between them. The CDR3 covers 14 residues. Germline V lookup: CDR1 SGHDT, CDR2 YYEEEE. CDR3 coding DNA: TGTGCCAGCAGCCCCCGGGGCAGGGGTGAAAAACTGTTTTTT. Its protein product is CASSPRGRGEKLFF.

The J gene is TRBJ2-1, the V gene TRBV29-1; D remains unclear. Trimming stripped 4 bases from V and 7 bases from J, with 5 bases between. Germline lookup yields CDR1 SQVTM and CDR2 ANQGSEA. The CDR3 runs 10 residues. CDR3 DNA: TGCAGCGTTGCCAGTAATGAGCAGTTCTTC. Translation: CSVASNEQFF.

This clone was seen a single time. The gene calls are TRBV25-1 and TRBJ2-6; the D gene is possibly TRBD2 (5 bases). V lost 0 bases to trimming and J lost 0 bases, with 12 bases between them. CDR1 and CDR2 (germline): MGHDK, SYGVNS. The CDR3 runs 18 residues. The CDR3 is CASSEYERISSGANVLTF. Here the CDR3 DNA reads TGTGCCAGCAGTGAATATGAGCGGATTAGCTCTGGGGCCAACGTCCTGACTTTC.

The chain has TRBV5-5 and TRBJ1-2, with 7 positions matching TRBD1. There are 16 residues in the CDR3. Trimming took 3 bases from V and 2 from J; bases not matched to a gene: 10. Germline V gene lookup returns CDR1 SGHKS and CDR2 YYEKEE (reference sequence). DNA for the CDR3: TGTGCCAGCAGCTCAGAGAGCCGGGACAGAAACTATGGCTACACCTTC. Encoded protein: CASSSESRDRNYGYTF.

The chain couples TRBV24-1 to TRBJ2-1; tentatively, D is TRBD1 (6 bases). This CDR3 comprises 15 residues. Trimming pared 1 base from V and 6 bases from J, leaving 12 bases between. Germline V lookup: CDR1 KGHDR, CDR2 SFDVKD. This chain's CDR3 is CATSDFDRRRNEQFF. The CDR3 DNA follows: TGTGCCACCAGTGATTTCGACAGGCGACGCAATGAGCAGTTCTTC.

The CDR3 region is CSASYSRTRNQPQHF. The CDR3 region has the DNA TGCAGTGCTAGTTATTCCCGGACAAGAAATCAGCCCCAGCATTTT. The chain combines TRBV20-1 with TRBJ1-5, with D possibly being TRBD1 (5 bases). This CDR3 has 15 amino acids. Looked up from germline, CDR1 is DFQATT and CDR2 is SNEGSKA (reference sequence). Trimming took 3 bases from V and 4 from J, leaving 16 bases between them.

This clone was observed a single time. This chain connects TRBV4-2 to TRBJ2-2, with 9 bases lining up with TRBD2. The V and J ends lost 3 bases and 5 bases, in that order; junction bases with no gene match: 10. The CDR3 sequence is 17 residues long. Germline CDR1 and CDR2: LGHNA and YNFKEQ. CDR3 region: CASSQGTRAGGTGELFF. DNA of the CDR3: TGTGCCAGCAGCCAGGGAACCCGAGCGGGAGGTACCGGGGAGCTGTTTTTT.

The J gene is TRBJ2-3, the V gene TRBV7-3; 7 bases are shared with TRBD2. CDR1 SGHTA and CDR2 FQGTGA come from the germline V gene. V trimming: 5 bases; J trimming: 4 bases; junction bases outside the gene matches: 6. The CDR3 has 14 amino acids. In DNA, the CDR3 is TGTGCCAGCAGCCCAGGACTAGGCGCAGATACGCAGTATTTT. Residues: CASSPGLGADTQYF. The full variable domain, rest sourced from reference TRBV7-3 and TRBJ2-3, is GAGVSQTPSNKVTEKGKYVELRCDPISGHTALYWYRQSLGQGPEFLIYFQGTGAADDSGLPNDRFFAVRPEGSVSTLKIQRTERGDSAVYLCASSPGLGADTQYFGPGTRLTVL.

The chain uses TRBV20-1 and TRBJ2-3; D not resolved. Germline CDR1 reads DFQATT; CDR2 reads SNEGSKA (reference sequence). The CDR3 covers 11 residues. Trimming removed 5 bases at V and 5 bases at J, with 8 bases between. The CDR3 region has the DNA TGCAGTGCTCACTCCGTAGATACGCAGTATTTT. Protein product: CSAHSVDTQYF.

This chain links TRBV30 with TRBJ1-5; tentatively, D is TRBD1 (5 bases). The CDR3 runs 13 residues. Germline values: CDR1 GTSNPN, CDR2 SVGIG (reference sequence). Trimming left V 1 base short and J 7 bases short, with 11 bases between. CDR3: CAWSGGARQPQHF. CDR3 sequence (DNA): TGTGCCTGGAGTGGCGGGGCTAGGCAGCCCCAGCATTTT.

This clone was observed a few times. The rearrangement links TRBV24-1 to TRBJ2-3, with 14 bases aligning to TRBD2. J gave up 3 bases and V 7 bases, and 11 bases lay outside the gene matches. This CDR3 has 18 amino acids. Per the germline V gene, CDR1 is KGHDR and CDR2 is SFDVKD. The CDR3 region is CATSQRTSGRWRTDTQYF. DNA for the CDR3: TGTGCCACCAGCCAGAGGACTAGCGGGAGGTGGAGGACAGATACGCAGTATTTT.

The chain has TRBV30 and TRBJ1-6, with TRBD1 as a possible D gene (5 bases). The germline gives CDR1 GTSNPN, CDR2 SVGIG (reference sequence). The length of the CDR3 is 14 residues. The V and J ends lost 0 bases and 8 bases respectively, with 11 bases between them. The chain's CDR3 is CAWSVGGDDSPLHF. CDR3 DNA: TGTGCCTGGAGTGTTGGGGGGGATGATTCACCCCTCCACTTT.